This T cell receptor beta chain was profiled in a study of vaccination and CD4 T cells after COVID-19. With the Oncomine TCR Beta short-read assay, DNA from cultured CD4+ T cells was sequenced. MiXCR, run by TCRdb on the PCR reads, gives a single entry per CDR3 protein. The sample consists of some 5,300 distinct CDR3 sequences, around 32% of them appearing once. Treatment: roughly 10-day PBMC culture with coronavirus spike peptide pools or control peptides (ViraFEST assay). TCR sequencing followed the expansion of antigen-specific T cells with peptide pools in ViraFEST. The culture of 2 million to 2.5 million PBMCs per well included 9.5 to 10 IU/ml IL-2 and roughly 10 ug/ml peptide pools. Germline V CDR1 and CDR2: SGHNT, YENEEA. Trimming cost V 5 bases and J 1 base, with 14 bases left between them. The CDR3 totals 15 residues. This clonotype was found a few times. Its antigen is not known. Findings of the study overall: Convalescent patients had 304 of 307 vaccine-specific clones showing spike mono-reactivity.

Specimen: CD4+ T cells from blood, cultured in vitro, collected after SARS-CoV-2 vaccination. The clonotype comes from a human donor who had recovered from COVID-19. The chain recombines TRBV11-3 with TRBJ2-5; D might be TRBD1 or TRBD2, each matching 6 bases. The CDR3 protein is CASSQEGGPQETQYF. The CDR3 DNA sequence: TGTGCCAGCAGCCAGGAGGGGGGTCCCCAAGAGACCCAGTACTTC.